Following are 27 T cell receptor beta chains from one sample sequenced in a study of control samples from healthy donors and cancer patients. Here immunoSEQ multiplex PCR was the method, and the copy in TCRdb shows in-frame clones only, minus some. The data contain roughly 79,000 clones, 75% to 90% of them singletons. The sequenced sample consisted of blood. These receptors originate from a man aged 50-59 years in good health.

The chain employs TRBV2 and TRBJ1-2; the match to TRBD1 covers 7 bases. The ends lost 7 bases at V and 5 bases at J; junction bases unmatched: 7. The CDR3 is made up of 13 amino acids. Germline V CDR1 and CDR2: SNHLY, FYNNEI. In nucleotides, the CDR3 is TGTGCCAGCATGGCAGGGGGAGGGTATGGCTACACCTTC. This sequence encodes CASMAGGGYGYTF.

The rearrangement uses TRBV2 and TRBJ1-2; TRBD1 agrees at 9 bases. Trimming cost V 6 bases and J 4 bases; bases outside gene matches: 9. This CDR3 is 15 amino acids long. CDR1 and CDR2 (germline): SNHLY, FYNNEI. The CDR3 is CASREGQGSFYGYTF. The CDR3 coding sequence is TGTGCCAGCAGGGAGGGACAGGGTTCGTTCTATGGCTACACCTTC.

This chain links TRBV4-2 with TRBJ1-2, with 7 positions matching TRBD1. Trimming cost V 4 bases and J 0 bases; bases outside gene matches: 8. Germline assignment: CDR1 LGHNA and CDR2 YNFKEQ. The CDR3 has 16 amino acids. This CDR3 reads CASSPEEGAPNYGYTF. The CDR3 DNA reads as TGTGCCAGCAGCCCGGAGGAGGGGGCACCTAACTATGGCTACACCTTC.

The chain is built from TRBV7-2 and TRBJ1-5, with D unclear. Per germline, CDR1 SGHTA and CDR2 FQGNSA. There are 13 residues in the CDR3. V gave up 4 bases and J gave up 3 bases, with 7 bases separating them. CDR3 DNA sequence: TGTGCCAGCAGCTCCCAGGCCAATCAGCCCCAGCATTTT. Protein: CASSSQANQPQHF. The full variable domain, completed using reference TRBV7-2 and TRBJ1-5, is GAGVSQSPSNKVTEKGKDVELRCDPISGHTALYWYRQSLGQGLEFLIYFQGNSAPDKSGLPSDRFSAERTGGSVSTLTIQRTQQEDSAVYLCASSSQANQPQHFGDGTRLSIL.

CDR3 region: CASSQETGGYEQYF. The DNA for the CDR3 is TGTGCCAGCAGCCAAGAGACAGGGGGCTACGAGCAGTACTTC. The rearrangement joins TRBV6-6 to TRBJ2-7; TRBD1 aligns across 9 bases. From germline, CDR1 is MNHNY and CDR2 SVGAGI (reference sequence). V gave up 6 bases and J gave up 3 bases; unmatched junction bases: 6. The CDR3 runs 14 residues.

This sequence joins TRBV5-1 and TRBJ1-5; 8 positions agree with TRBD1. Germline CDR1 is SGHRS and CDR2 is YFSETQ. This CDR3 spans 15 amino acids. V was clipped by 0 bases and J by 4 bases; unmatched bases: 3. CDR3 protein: CASSLGTGKNQPQHF. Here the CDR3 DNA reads TGCGCCAGCAGCTTGGGGACAGGGAAGAATCAGCCCCAGCATTTT.

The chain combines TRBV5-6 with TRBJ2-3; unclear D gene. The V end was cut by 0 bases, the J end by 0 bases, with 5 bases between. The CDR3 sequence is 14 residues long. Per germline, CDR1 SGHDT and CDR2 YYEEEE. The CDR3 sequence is CASSLGKSTDTQYF. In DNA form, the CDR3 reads TGTGCCAGCAGCTTGGGGAAAAGCACAGATACGCAGTATTTT.

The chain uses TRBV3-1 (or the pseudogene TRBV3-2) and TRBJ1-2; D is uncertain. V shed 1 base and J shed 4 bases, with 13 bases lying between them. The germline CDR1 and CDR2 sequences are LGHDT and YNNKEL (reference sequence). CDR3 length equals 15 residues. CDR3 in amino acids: CASSQGTSQTYGYTF. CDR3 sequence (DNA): TGTGCCAGCAGCCAAGGAACTTCCCAAACCTATGGCTACACCTTC.

The chain's CDR3 is CASRRGWGSGETQYF. The DNA of the CDR3 is TGTGCCAGCAGAAGGGGCTGGGGGTCGGGGGAGACCCAGTACTTC. V and J are TRBV7-2 and TRBJ2-5; perhaps D is TRBD1 or TRBD2 (5 bases each). Germline V gene lookup returns CDR1 SGHTA and CDR2 FQGNSA. V lost 6 bases to trimming and J lost 5 bases, with 19 bases between them. The length of the CDR3 is 15 residues.

In DNA, the CDR3 is TGTGCCAGCAGCGACAGCGGGATTAGCACAGATACGCAGTATTTT. Protein: CASSDSGISTDTQYF. The chain uses TRBV7-9 and TRBJ2-3; 7 bases are shared with TRBD2. Germline CDR1 and CDR2: SEHNR and FQNEAQ (reference sequence). Unmatched junction bases numbered 5, after V lost 5 bases and J lost 0 bases. This CDR3 is built from 15 residues.

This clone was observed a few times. Here the CDR3 DNA reads TGTGCCAGCTGCCTCAGGGGGGGGGACTCCTACGAGCAGTACTTC. The encoded protein is CASCLRGGDSYEQYF. The V and J genes are TRBV11-3 and TRBJ2-7; tentatively, D is TRBD1 or TRBD2 (7 bases each). Germline V gene data show CDR1 as SGHNT and CDR2 as YENEEA. The V and J ends lost 8 bases and 0 bases respectively, with 17 bases between them. The CDR3 length is 15 residues.

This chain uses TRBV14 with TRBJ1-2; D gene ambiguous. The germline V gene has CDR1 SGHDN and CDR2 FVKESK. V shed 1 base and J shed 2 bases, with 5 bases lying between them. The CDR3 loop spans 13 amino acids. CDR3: CASSQAINYGYTF. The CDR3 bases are TGTGCCAGCAGCCAAGCGATCAACTATGGCTACACCTTC.

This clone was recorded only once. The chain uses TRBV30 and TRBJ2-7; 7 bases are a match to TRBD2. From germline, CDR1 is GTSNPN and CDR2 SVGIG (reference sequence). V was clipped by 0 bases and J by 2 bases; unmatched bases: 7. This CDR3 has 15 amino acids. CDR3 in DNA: TGTGCCTGGAGTGTACTGGGGGGGGGAACCTACGAGCAGTACTTC. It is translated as CAWSVLGGGTYEQYF.

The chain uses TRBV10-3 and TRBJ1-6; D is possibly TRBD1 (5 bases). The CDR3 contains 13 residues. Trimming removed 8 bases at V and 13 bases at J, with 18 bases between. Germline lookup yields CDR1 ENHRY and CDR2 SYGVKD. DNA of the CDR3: TGTGCCATCGGCCAGGGACCGCAGATGCCCCTCCACTTT. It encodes CAIGQGPQMPLHF.

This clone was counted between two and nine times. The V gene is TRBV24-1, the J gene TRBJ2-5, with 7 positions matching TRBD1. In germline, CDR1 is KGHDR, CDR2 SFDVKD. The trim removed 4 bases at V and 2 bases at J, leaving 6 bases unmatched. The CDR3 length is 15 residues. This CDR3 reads CATSEPGQSQETQYF. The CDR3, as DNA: TGTGCCACCAGTGAGCCGGGACAGTCACAAGAGACCCAGTACTTC.

This chain's CDR3 is CASSQDRDGNSPLHF. CDR3 in DNA: TGCGCCAGCAGCCAAGATCGGGACGGAAATTCACCCCTCCACTTT. This chain links TRBV4-3 with TRBJ1-6; possibly TRBD1 for D (5 bases). Trimming pared 0 bases from V and 7 bases from J, leaving 10 bases between. CDR1 and CDR2 from the germline V gene are LGHNA and YSLEER. The CDR3 length is 15 residues.

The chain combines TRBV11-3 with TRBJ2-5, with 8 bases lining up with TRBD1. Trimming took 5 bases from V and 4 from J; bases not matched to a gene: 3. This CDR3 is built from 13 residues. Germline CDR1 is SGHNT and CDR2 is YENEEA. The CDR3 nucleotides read TGTGCCAGCAGCAACACAGGGGGAGAGACCCAGTACTTC. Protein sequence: CASSNTGGETQYF.

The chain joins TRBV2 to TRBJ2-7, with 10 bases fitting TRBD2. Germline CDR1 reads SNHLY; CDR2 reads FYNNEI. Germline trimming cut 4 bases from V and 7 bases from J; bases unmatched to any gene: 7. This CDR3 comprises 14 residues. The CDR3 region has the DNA TGTGCCAGCAGTGGCTCTAGCGGGAGCCCTGAGCAGTACTTC. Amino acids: CASSGSSGSPEQYF.

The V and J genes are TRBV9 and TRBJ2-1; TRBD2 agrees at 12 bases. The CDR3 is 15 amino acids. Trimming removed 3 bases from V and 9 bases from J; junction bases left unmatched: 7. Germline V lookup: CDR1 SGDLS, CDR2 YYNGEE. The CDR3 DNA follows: TGTGCCAGCAGCGCACCGGGACTAGCGGGTTCTGAGCAGTTCTTC. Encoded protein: CASSAPGLAGSEQFF.

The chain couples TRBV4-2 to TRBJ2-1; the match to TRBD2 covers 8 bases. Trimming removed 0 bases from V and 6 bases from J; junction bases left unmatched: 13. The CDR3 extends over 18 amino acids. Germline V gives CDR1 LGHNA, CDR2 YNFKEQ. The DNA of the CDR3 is TGTGCCAGCAGCCAAGATAGAGGGAGTGCTAGCGGGCCCAATGAGCAGTTCTTC. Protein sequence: CASSQDRGSASGPNEQFF.

This CDR3 reads CASSEYYPQDLSYEQYF. The CDR3 DNA is TGTGCCAGCAGTGAATATTACCCCCAGGATCTCTCCTACGAGCAGTACTTC. J is TRBJ2-7 and V is TRBV25-1; D is uncertain. From germline, CDR1 is MGHDK and CDR2 SYGVNS. The CDR3 has 17 amino acids. Trimming cost V 0 bases and J 0 bases, with 15 bases left between them.

This CDR3 is CASSSSGVGEQFF. In DNA form, the CDR3 reads TGTGCCAGCAGCTCCTCTGGGGTGGGTGAGCAGTTCTTC. The V gene is TRBV12-3 or TRBV12-4, the J gene TRBJ2-1; D call uncertain. Trimming pared 6 bases from V and 9 bases from J, leaving 15 bases between. CDR3 length equals 13 residues.

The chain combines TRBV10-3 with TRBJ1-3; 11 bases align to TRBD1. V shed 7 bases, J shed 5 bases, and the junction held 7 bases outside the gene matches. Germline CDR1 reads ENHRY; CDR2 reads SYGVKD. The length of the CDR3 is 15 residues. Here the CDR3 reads CAITTGTGGRNTIYF. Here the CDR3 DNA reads TGTGCCATCACCACGGGGACAGGGGGTAGAAACACCATATATTTT.

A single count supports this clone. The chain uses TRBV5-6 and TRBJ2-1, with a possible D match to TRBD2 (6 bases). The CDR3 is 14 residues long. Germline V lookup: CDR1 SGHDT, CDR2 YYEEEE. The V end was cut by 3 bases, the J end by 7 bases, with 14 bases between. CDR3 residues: CASSSLRGRNEQFF. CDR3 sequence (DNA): TGTGCCAGCAGCTCCCTGAGAGGGAGGAATGAGCAGTTCTTC.

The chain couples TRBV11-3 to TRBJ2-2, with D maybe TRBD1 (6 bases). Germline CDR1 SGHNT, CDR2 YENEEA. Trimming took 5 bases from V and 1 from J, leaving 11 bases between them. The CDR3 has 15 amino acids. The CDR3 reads CASSRDTLNTGELFF. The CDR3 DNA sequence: TGTGCCAGCAGCAGGGACACTCTGAACACCGGGGAGCTGTTTTTT.

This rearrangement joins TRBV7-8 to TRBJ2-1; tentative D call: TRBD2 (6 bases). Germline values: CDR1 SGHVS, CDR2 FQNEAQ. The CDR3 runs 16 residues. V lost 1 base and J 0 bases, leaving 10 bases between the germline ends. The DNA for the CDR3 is TGTGCCAGCAGCTTAGACTCCGGGGGCTCCTACAATGAGCAGTTCTTC. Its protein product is CASSLDSGGSYNEQFF.

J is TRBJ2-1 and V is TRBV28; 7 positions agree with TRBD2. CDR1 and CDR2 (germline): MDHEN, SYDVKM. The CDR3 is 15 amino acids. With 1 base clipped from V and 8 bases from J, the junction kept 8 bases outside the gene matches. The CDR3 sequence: CASSLLGLPRHEQFF. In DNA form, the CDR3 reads TGTGCCAGCAGTTTATTGGGACTACCAAGGCATGAGCAGTTCTTC.